Following are 26 T cell receptor beta chains from one sample sequenced in a study of OX40 agonist ivuxolimab in advanced cancers. The protocol was immunoSEQ multiplex PCR, while the TCRdb copy is restricted to in-frame clones and leaves out a portion. The table includes tens of thousands of clones, roughly 90% detected once. The input for sequencing was CD4+ or CD8+ T cells sorted from blood, taken in a trial of the OX40 agonist ivuxolimab. Receptor source: an adult with an advanced solid tumor such as melanoma, head and neck, liver or kidney cancer.

V usage is TRBV7-2 and J usage is TRBJ2-3; 9 nucleotides align to TRBD2. The CDR3 has 16 amino acids. Germline CDR1 reads SGHTA; CDR2 reads FQGNSA. The V gene end was trimmed by 1 base and the J gene end by 4 bases; junction bases not matched to a gene: 6. The CDR3 is CASSLGAGGAADTQYF. The CDR3 DNA follows: TGTGCCAGCAGCTTAGGGGCGGGGGGGGCGGCAGATACGCAGTATTTT.

Here the CDR3 DNA reads TGCGCCAGCAAGGGGGCGGGAGGTAGCACAGATACGCAGTATTTT. This encodes CASKGAGGSTDTQYF. The rearrangement links TRBV4-1 to TRBJ2-3; D is possibly TRBD2 (8 bases). Germline-derived CDR1 and CDR2 are MGHRA and YSYEKL. CDR3 size: 15 residues. V was pared by 7 bases and J by 0 bases, with 14 bases between.

J is TRBJ1-4 and V is TRBV2; 9 bases align to TRBD1. Trimming at V came to 1 base and at J to 8 bases, leaving 5 bases not matched to a gene. Germline lookup yields CDR1 SNHLY and CDR2 FYNNEI. This CDR3 is 15 amino acids long. The CDR3 loop reads CASSEVNRGLEKLFF. The CDR3 DNA reads TGTGCCAGCAGTGAAGTTAACAGGGGGCTAGAAAAACTGTTTTTT.

This rearrangement joins TRBV2 to TRBJ2-1; 10 bases fit TRBD1. Germline V lookup: CDR1 SNHLY, CDR2 FYNNEI. V lost 1 base, J lost 5 bases, and 8 bases stayed unmatched. The CDR3 consists of 17 residues. CDR3 bases: TGTGCCAGCAGTGAAGAGGACGGGGACAGGGGTGACAATGAGCAGTTCTTC. It translates to CASSEEDGDRGDNEQFF.

V usage is TRBV29-1 and J usage is TRBJ1-2; 7 bases are a match to TRBD1. Trimming cost V 6 bases and J 9 bases; bases outside gene matches: 7. The germline CDR1 and CDR2 sequences are SQVTM and ANQGSEA. The CDR3 sequence is 11 residues long. The CDR3 region is CSVAGQESYTF. CDR3 coding DNA: TGCAGCGTCGCAGGACAGGAGAGCTACACCTTC.

This chain uses TRBV6-1 with TRBJ2-3, with 7 bases that match TRBD1. The CDR3 loop spans 14 amino acids. Trimming at V came to 6 bases and at J to 0 bases, leaving 3 bases not matched to a gene. Per the germline V gene, CDR1 is MNHNS and CDR2 is SASEGT. The CDR3 bases are TGTGCCAGCAGACGGACAGGCAGCACAGATACGCAGTATTTT. It encodes CASRRTGSTDTQYF.

V usage is TRBV13 and J usage is TRBJ2-1; TRBD2 matches at 11 bases. Germline V gene sequence: CDR1 PRHDT, CDR2 FYEKMQ (reference sequence). With 0 bases clipped from V and 0 bases from J, the junction kept 1 base outside the gene matches. The CDR3 loop spans 17 amino acids. DNA of the CDR3: TGTGCCAGCAGCTTAGGCCTAGCGGGGGGCTCCTACAATGAGCAGTTCTTC. Residues: CASSLGLAGGSYNEQFF.

This clone was recorded only once. This chain links TRBV12-5 with TRBJ1-2; perhaps TRBD1 as D (6 bases). The ends were cut back, 6 bases at V and 3 bases at J, with 17 bases in the middle. This CDR3 is built from 15 residues. Germline loops: CDR1 LGHNT, CDR2 FRNRAP. The CDR3 region is CASGGGTPSHYGYTF. In DNA, the CDR3 is TGTGCTAGTGGCGGCGGGACACCTAGCCACTATGGCTACACCTTC.

The chain links TRBV27 to TRBJ2-7, with D perhaps matching TRBD1 (6 bases). Germline V gene data show CDR1 as MNHEY and CDR2 as SMNVEV (reference sequence). V lost 3 bases to trimming and J lost 3 bases, with 9 bases between them. This CDR3 is 13 amino acids long. The CDR3 nucleotides are TGTGCCAGCAGTTTGGGCAGGGGCTACGAGCAGTACTTC. Translating gives CASSLGRGYEQYF.

J is TRBJ2-5 and V is TRBV10-3; maybe TRBD2 (5 bases). V was cut by 8 bases and J by 5 bases, with 9 bases left in between. The CDR3 consists of 11 residues. Germline V gives CDR1 ENHRY, CDR2 SYGVKD. The CDR3 DNA sequence: TGTGCCATCGCGGGCGGGGAGACCCAGTACTTC. Translation: CAIAGGETQYF.

This clone was recorded once. This chain uses TRBV19 with TRBJ2-2, with a weak D call TRBD1 (5 bases). This CDR3 has 15 amino acids. In germline, CDR1 is LNHDA, CDR2 SQIVND (reference sequence). The V and J ends lost 3 bases and 5 bases respectively, with 13 bases between them. The CDR3 is CASSMRQGATGELFF. CDR3 nucleotide sequence: TGTGCCAGTAGTATGCGGCAGGGTGCAACCGGGGAGCTGTTTTTT.

The CDR3 DNA reads as TGTGCCAGCAGCCTCCCCGGGGGCGAGCAGTACTTC. This codes for CASSLPGGEQYF. The chain employs TRBV13 and TRBJ2-7, with TRBD2 as a possible D gene (6 bases). Trimming shortened V by 5 bases and J by 6 bases, and 11 bases separated the two germline ends. CDR1 is PRHDT, CDR2 FYEKMQ, per germline (reference sequence). The CDR3 extends over 12 amino acids.

The CDR3: CASSLPVADPEAFF. The CDR3 DNA reads TGTGCCAGCAGCTTACCCGTGGCAGATCCTGAAGCTTTCTTT. This chain uses TRBV7-9 with TRBJ1-1, with D hard to call. With 2 bases removed from V and 6 bases from J, the gap between germline ends came to 13 bases. This CDR3 is built from 14 residues. Germline loops: CDR1 SEHNR, CDR2 FQNEAQ (reference sequence).

V gene TRBV10-2 combines with J gene TRBJ1-2, with D uncertain. V lost 0 bases, J lost 4 bases, and 12 bases lay in between. The CDR3 sequence is 15 residues long. Germline V gene data show CDR1 as WSHSY and CDR2 as SAAADI. Here the CDR3 reads CASSESSYLTYGYTF. The CDR3 DNA is TGCGCCAGCAGTGAGTCAAGCTACCTCACCTATGGCTACACCTTC.

The chain couples TRBV27 to TRBJ2-1, with 8 bases lining up with TRBD2. The CDR3 extends over 15 amino acids. After removal of 0 bases from V and 9 bases from J, the junction contained 7 bases not matched to a gene. From germline, CDR1 is MNHEY and CDR2 SMNVEV (reference sequence). CDR3 in DNA: TGTGCCAGCAGTTTATCGGCGGGGGGCGGGGGTGAGCAGTTCTTC. Residues: CASSLSAGGGGEQFF.

Remarks on this clone: One end of the junction is discordant with germline, which a read error may explain. The chain has TRBV5-5 and TRBJ2-4, with D unresolved. This CDR3 spans 14 amino acids. CDR1 and CDR2 (germline): SGHKS, YYEKEE (reference sequence). CDR3 amino acids: CARSLGGPIHIQYF. CDR3 nucleotides: TGTGCCAGAAGCTTGGGTGGGCCTATTCACATTCAGTACTTC. Full variable domain (missing parts from reference TRBV5-5 and TRBJ2-4): DAGVTQSPTHLIKTRGQQVTLRCSPISGHKSVSWYQQVLGQGPQFIFQYYEKEERGRGNFPDRFSARQFPNYSSELNVNALLLGDSALYLCARSLGGPIHIQYFGAGTRLSVL.

This chain uses TRBV7-6 with TRBJ1-2; D might be TRBD1 (6 bases). Germline loops: CDR1 SGHVS, CDR2 FNYEAQ. V was clipped by 3 bases and J by 4 bases, with 12 bases between them. The CDR3 length is 14 residues. The CDR3 nucleotides are TGTGCCAGCAGCTTGGACAGTCCCCTCTATGGCTACACCTTC. Translated: CASSLDSPLYGYTF.

V usage is TRBV27 and J usage is TRBJ2-1; TRBD1 agrees at 8 bases. The CDR3 consists of 15 residues. J lost 4 bases, V lost 2 bases, and 4 bases had no gene match. Germline CDR1 and CDR2: MNHEY and SMNVEV (reference sequence). The CDR3 reads CASSLGTGQYNEQFF. Written as DNA, the CDR3 is TGTGCCAGCAGTTTAGGGACAGGACAATACAATGAGCAGTTCTTC.

This clone was counted between two and nine times. The V call is TRBV7-9, the J call TRBJ1-1; no definite D call. This CDR3 has 14 residues. V lost 4 bases and J 2 bases, leaving 11 bases between the germline ends. Germline assignment: CDR1 SEHNR and CDR2 FQNEAQ (reference sequence). The CDR3 coding sequence is TGTGCCAGCAGCTCGCAGGTATTTAACACTGAAGCTTTCTTT. As protein: CASSSQVFNTEAFF.

The rearrangement joins TRBV28 to TRBJ2-7; tentatively, D is TRBD1 or TRBD2 (5 bases each). The CDR3 has 15 amino acids. Trimming cost V 3 bases and J 3 bases, with 15 bases left between them. Germline values: CDR1 MDHEN, CDR2 SYDVKM. CDR3 protein: CASSFEGRTFYEQYF. CDR3 in DNA: TGTGCCAGCAGTTTTGAGGGCAGGACATTCTACGAGCAGTACTTC.

The CDR3 DNA reads TGCAGCGCGATAGGGGGGACCCAGTACTTC. This gives the protein CSAIGGTQYF. The chain carries TRBV29-1 and TRBJ2-5; a weak D match, TRBD1 (6 bases). CDR3 length: 10 residues. CDR1 is SQVTM and CDR2 is ANQGSEA in the germline V gene. The ends were cut back, 7 bases at V and 7 bases at J, with 10 bases in the middle.

The chain uses TRBV11-2 and TRBJ2-5; TRBD2 agrees at 9 bases. The trim removed 4 bases at V and 5 bases at J, leaving 17 bases unmatched. The CDR3 spans 18 residues. The germline CDR1 and CDR2 sequences are SGHAT and FQNNGV. The CDR3 sequence: CASSSLFGASGVLETQYF. CDR3 nucleotides: TGTGCCAGCAGCTCCCTCTTTGGGGCTAGCGGGGTACTTGAGACCCAGTACTTC.

The CDR3 region has the DNA TGTGCCAGCAGCTTTGGACTAGCGGGCAATGAGCAGTTCTTC. Protein: CASSFGLAGNEQFF. The genes are TRBV7-9 and TRBJ2-1; 11 bases map to TRBD2. The junction had 1 base not matched to a gene; V was cut back by 3 bases and J by 6 bases. CDR3 length: 14 amino acids. Germline CDR1 reads SEHNR; CDR2 reads FQNEAQ (reference sequence).

The chain employs TRBV29-1 and TRBJ2-2, with TRBD2 matching over 10 bases. Germline CDR1 SQVTM, CDR2 ANQGSEA. The J segment lost 1 base and the V segment lost 2 bases, leaving 7 bases of the junction unmatched. This CDR3 has 17 residues. CDR3 nucleotides: TGCAGCGTTGAACGGCTAGCGGGAGAGATGAACACCGGGGAGCTGTTTTTT. Translated, it gives CSVERLAGEMNTGELFF.

This clone was counted a single time. The rearrangement uses TRBV5-8 and TRBJ2-7, with unresolved D. Trimming took 0 bases from V and 2 from J, leaving 6 bases between them. CDR3 length equals 13 residues. Germline V gene data show CDR1 as SGHTS and CDR2 as YDEGEE. Here the CDR3 reads CASSLGPAYEQYF. The CDR3 DNA reads TGTGCCAGCAGCTTGGGGCCAGCCTACGAGCAGTACTTC. Full variable domain (remainder filled in from reference TRBV5-8 and TRBJ2-7): EAGVTQSPTHLIKTRGQQATLRCSPISGHTSVYWYQQALGLGLQFLLWYDEGEERNRGNFPPRFSGRQFPNYSSELNVNALELEDSALYLCASSLGPAYEQYFGPGTRLTVT.

This chain joins TRBV28 and TRBJ1-1, with D perhaps TRBD1 (6 bases). V dropped 6 bases and J dropped 5 bases, with 10 bases sitting between them. This CDR3 is built from 12 residues. CDR1 is MDHEN and CDR2 is SYDVKM in the germline V gene. The CDR3 spells CASSDTGTEAFF. In DNA form, the CDR3 reads TGTGCCAGCAGCGATACAGGGACTGAAGCTTTCTTT.